Following are 14 T cell receptor beta chains from one sample sequenced in a study of shared clonotypes between healthy human individuals. In the naive CD8 group, cells lacked CD45RO and were positively selected for CCR7, so terminally differentiated effector memory CD45RA+ cells were left out. Only in-frame clones appear in the TCRdb table, and some are missing; sequencing was by immunoSEQ multiplex PCR. The sample has some 1,900,000 clones; approximately 94% are singletons. Sequenced sample: naive CD8+ T cells sorted from blood. Receptors were obtained from a man younger than 35 in good health.

This rearrangement joins TRBV7-9 to TRBJ1-6; TRBD1 matches at 10 bases. V gave up 5 bases and J gave up 8 bases; unmatched junction bases: 6. This CDR3 has 15 residues. From germline, CDR1 is SEHNR and CDR2 FQNEAQ (reference sequence). CDR3 amino acids: CASSPGQGDYSPLHF. CDR3 coding DNA: TGTGCCAGCAGCCCCGGACAGGGGGATTATTCACCCCTCCACTTT.

The V call is TRBV9, the J call TRBJ2-1, with TRBD2 matching 7 bases. V trimming: 4 bases; J trimming: 7 bases; junction bases outside the gene matches: 8. In germline, CDR1 is SGDLS, CDR2 YYNGEE. The CDR3 runs 14 residues. The CDR3 region is CASSISGTINEQFF. The CDR3 coding sequence is TGTGCCAGCAGCATTTCCGGGACTATAAATGAGCAGTTCTTC.

In the case of this clone: In the same sample, other DNA sequences code for this CDR3. This sequence joins TRBV7-9 and TRBJ2-7; TRBD2 aligns across 7 bases. Germline V gene sequence: CDR1 SEHNR, CDR2 FQNEAQ (reference sequence). CDR3 size: 13 residues. V shed 4 bases and J 4 bases; nucleotides not matched to a gene: 4. The CDR3 DNA follows: TGTGCCAGCAGCTCTCCTAGCGGATACGAGCAGTACTTC. Translation: CASSSPSGYEQYF.

Only a few counts were recorded for this clone. The sample carries other DNA sequences with the same CDR3. This sequence joins TRBV9 and TRBJ1-1, with D possibly matching TRBD1 (6 bases). This CDR3 is 14 amino acids long. V was cut by 1 base and J by 2 bases, with 9 bases left in between. The germline V gene has CDR1 SGDLS and CDR2 YYNGEE. Written as DNA, the CDR3 is TGTGCCAGCAGCGTACGGGGGGGCAACACTGAAGCTTTCTTT. It translates to CASSVRGGNTEAFF.

V and J are TRBV4-1 and TRBJ1-4, with TRBD1 matching 7 bases. This CDR3 has 18 amino acids. Germline V lookup: CDR1 MGHRA, CDR2 YSYEKL. V was clipped by 1 base and J by 8 bases; unmatched bases: 16. CDR3 in amino acids: CASSQVEGGAIRGEKLFF. DNA of the CDR3: TGCGCCAGCAGCCAAGTGGAAGGGGGCGCGATTAGAGGGGAAAAACTGTTTTTT.

V usage is TRBV5-6 and J usage is TRBJ2-7; D perhaps matches TRBD2 (6 bases). CDR1 and CDR2 (germline): SGHDT, YYEEEE. This CDR3 is built from 14 residues. Trimming cost V 4 bases and J 1 base, with 12 bases left between them. The CDR3 reads CASSQGLISYEQYF. The CDR3, as DNA: TGTGCCAGCAGCCAGGGACTCATTTCCTACGAGCAGTACTTC.

CDR3 residues: CASSQDTSGYNEQFF. The CDR3 DNA follows: TGTGCCAGCAGCCAAGATACTAGCGGGTACAATGAGCAGTTCTTC. The gene calls are TRBV14 and TRBJ2-1; 9 bases fit TRBD2. J lost 4 bases, V lost 0 bases, and 1 base had no gene match. Germline CDR1 reads SGHDN; CDR2 reads FVKESK. The CDR3 length is 15 residues.

The chain links TRBV7-3 to TRBJ2-2, with D perhaps TRBD1 or TRBD2 (6 bases each). Germline loops: CDR1 SGHTA, CDR2 FQGTGA. The CDR3 length is 13 residues. Deletions cut 1 base from V and 13 bases from J, with 13 bases between. Written as DNA, the CDR3 is TGTGCCAGCAGCTTAATACCAGGGGAGGTGCTGTTTTTT. Translating gives CASSLIPGEVLFF.

This clone was seen once. The chain employs TRBV25-1 and TRBJ1-6; maybe TRBD1 (6 bases). This CDR3 has 16 amino acids. Trimming cost V 6 bases and J 2 bases, with 14 bases left between them. Germline loops: CDR1 MGHDK, CDR2 SYGVNS. CDR3 in amino acids: CASSHREGTYNSPLHF. The CDR3 DNA sequence: TGTGCCAGCAGCCACAGGGAAGGCACCTATAATTCACCCCTCCACTTT. Full variable domain (remainder filled in from reference TRBV25-1 and TRBJ1-6): EADIYQTPRYLVIGTGKKITLECSQTMGHDKMYWYQQDPGMELHLIHYSYGVNSTEKGDLSSESTVSRIRTEHFPLTLESARPSHTSQYLCASSHREGTYNSPLHFGNGTRLTVT.

With respect to this clone: The sample has other DNA sequences that encode this CDR3 too. The chain has TRBV9 and TRBJ2-7, with D perhaps TRBD1 (6 bases). Trimming pared 3 bases from V and 2 bases from J, leaving 9 bases between. Looked up from germline, CDR1 is SGDLS and CDR2 is YYNGEE. The CDR3 loop spans 13 amino acids. CDR3 residues: CASSAGTPYEQYF. The CDR3 DNA sequence: TGTGCCAGCAGCGCTGGGACACCCTACGAGCAGTACTTC.

V gene TRBV15 combines with J gene TRBJ2-2; 8 nucleotides align to TRBD2. J was trimmed by 4 bases and V by 5 bases; bases with no gene match: 15. The CDR3 covers 18 residues. Germline-derived CDR1 and CDR2 are LNHNV and YYDKDF (reference sequence). The CDR3 reads CATSPHRLARGGTGELFF. The CDR3 nucleotides are TGTGCCACCAGCCCCCACCGACTAGCGAGGGGGGGCACCGGGGAGCTGTTTTTT.

A note on this clone: Because the CDR3 is missing its conserved closing phenylalanine or tryptophan, this is likely a read error. The chain joins TRBV2 to TRBJ2-2, with 9 bases matching TRBD1. The germline gives CDR1 SNHLY, CDR2 FYNNEI. This CDR3 spans 15 amino acids. Trimming removed 7 bases from V and 7 bases from J; junction bases left unmatched: 10. Here the CDR3 DNA reads TGTGCCAGCACCCTAGGAACAGGGGGCTTCGGGGAGCTGTTTTCT. Translated, it gives CASTLGTGGFGELFS.

This rearrangement joins TRBV6-5 to TRBJ2-3; no definite D call. The CDR3 sequence is 15 residues long. The germline V and J ends were trimmed by 4 bases and 2 bases, with 13 bases remaining between them. Per germline, CDR1 MNHEY and CDR2 SVGAGI. This chain's CDR3 is CASSLGVRSTDTQYF. The DNA for the CDR3 is TGTGCCAGCAGTTTAGGAGTCAGGTCCACAGATACGCAGTATTTT.

The chain is built from TRBV9 and TRBJ2-7; TRBD2 matches at 12 bases. With 4 bases clipped from V and 1 base from J, the junction kept 3 bases outside the gene matches. CDR1 and CDR2 from the germline V gene are SGDLS and YYNGEE. This CDR3 is 15 amino acids long. CDR3 region: CASSSGTSGSYEQYF. The DNA of the CDR3 is TGTGCCAGCAGCTCCGGGACTAGCGGGTCCTACGAGCAGTACTTC.